These 18 T cell receptor beta chains originate from one sample sequenced in a study of CXCR3-negative and CXCR3-positive naive CD8 T cells. Whole-study findings and limits: Researchers report that CXCR3-positive naive cells carry more hydrophobic TRB CDR3s than CXCR3-negative naive cells.

All TRB cDNA libraries came from 5' RACE performed with UMI labels. TCRdb re-called the 5' RACE reads and catalogs CDR3 proteins one per entry, DNA excluded. The sample holds around 95,000 distinct CDR3 sequences. These TCRs are of unknown antigen specificity. What was sequenced was naive CXCR3+ CD8+ T cells from blood. Subset specified: CD45RO-CCR7+CD27+CD95- naive CD8+ T cells expressing CXCR3 (TNR3+). These receptors all stem from a human donor in good health. Some clones in this sample may be carry-over from other donors' samples.

This chain connects TRBV7-9 to TRBJ2-5; TCRdb proposes TRBD2, but this gene call is untestable without DNA. The CDR3 runs to 12 residues. Germline loops: CDR1 SEHNR, CDR2 FQNEAQ (reference sequence). The CDR3 loop is CASSPAGETQYF.

This chain joins TRBV20-1 and TRBJ2-7; TCRdb names TRBD1, which stays unverified in the absence of DNA. The CDR3 is made up of 12 amino acids. Germline V CDR1 and CDR2: DFQATT, SNEGSKA (reference sequence). CDR3 sequence reads: CSAPAQGYEQYF.

The V gene is TRBV7-6, the J gene TRBJ2-7. The CDR3 is made up of 14 amino acids. The germline gives CDR1 SGHVS, CDR2 FNYEAQ. CDR3 residues: CASSLGQEPYEQYF.

The chain carries TRBV14 and TRBJ2-2. Per the germline V gene, CDR1 is SGHDN and CDR2 is FVKESK. The CDR3 is 15 residues long. CDR3 in amino acids: CASSQDYGYTGELFF.

The CDR3 spells CASSLAQGYTEAFF. The V call is TRBV7-2, the J call TRBJ1-1; TCRdb calls TRBD1, which cannot be checked without DNA. CDR1 is SGHTA, CDR2 FQGNSA, per germline. The CDR3 runs 14 residues. The whole variable domain, remainder taken from reference TRBV7-2 and TRBJ1-1, is GAGVSQSPSNKVTEKGKDVELRCDPISGHTALYWYRQSLGQGLEFLIYFQGNSAPDKSGLPSDRFSAERTGGSVSTLTIQRTQQEDSAVYLCASSLAQGYTEAFFGQGTRLTVV.

This CDR3 is CASSSTSGGAYEQYF. The chain combines TRBV5-1 with TRBJ2-7; the D call from TCRdb, TRBD2, cannot be confirmed without DNA. Germline loops: CDR1 SGHRS, CDR2 YFSETQ. The CDR3 loop spans 15 amino acids. The variable domain in full, completed from reference TRBV5-1 and TRBJ2-7, reads KAGVTQTPRYLIKTRGQQVTLSCSPISGHRSVSWYQQTPGQGLQFLFEYFSETQRNKGNFPGRFSGRQFSNSRSEMNVSTLELGDSALYLCASSSTSGGAYEQYFGPGTRLTVT.

This rearrangement joins TRBV7-9 to TRBJ2-7. Germline CDR1 reads SEHNR; CDR2 reads FQNEAQ (reference sequence). The CDR3 extends over 14 amino acids. CDR3 amino acids: CASSVTDGSYEQYF. Full variable domain (outside the CDR3, taken from reference TRBV7-9 and TRBJ2-7): DTGVSQNPRHKITKRGQNVTFRCDPISEHNRLYWYRQTLGQGPEFLTYFQNEAQLEKSRLLSDRFSAERPKGSFSTLEIQRTEQGDSAMYLCASSVTDGSYEQYFGPGTRLTVT.

The chain links TRBV7-9 to TRBJ2-5; lacking DNA, the TRBD2 call made by TCRdb goes unchecked. The CDR3 consists of 17 residues. CDR1 and CDR2 (germline): SEHNR, FQNEAQ (reference sequence). CDR3 sequence reads: CASNQKTTSGGQETQYF.

The gene calls are TRBV20-1 and TRBJ2-3; without DNA, the TCRdb call of TRBD1 cannot be checked. CDR3 length: 17 residues. CDR1 and CDR2 (germline): DFQATT, SNEGSKA (reference sequence). The CDR3 protein is CSAPDRGQLRDTDTQYF.

V is TRBV6-7 and J is TRBJ2-2; TCRdb's D call, TRBD1, is unchecked because there is no DNA. TRBV6-7 is noted as an ORF with a role that remains uncertain. The CDR3 has 14 amino acids. The CDR3 reads CPHGTGRGTGELFF.

This CDR3 reads CASSAFGSSGNTIYF. This chain uses TRBV7-3 with TRBJ1-3. Looked up from germline, CDR1 is SGHTA and CDR2 is FQGTGA. CDR3 length: 15 amino acids.

The chain uses TRBV28 and TRBJ1-1. The CDR3 contains 13 residues. Germline CDR1 is MDHEN and CDR2 is SYDVKM. The CDR3 reads CASTDDTNTEAFF.

This sequence joins TRBV27 and TRBJ2-7. The CDR3 has 14 residues. Per germline, CDR1 MNHEY and CDR2 SMNVEV (reference sequence). The chain's CDR3 is CASSLFPNSYEQYF.

V is TRBV20-1 and J is TRBJ1-1. Germline CDR1 and CDR2: DFQATT and SNEGSKA (reference sequence). This CDR3 spans 14 amino acids. CDR3 region: CSARLGGEVTEAFF.

The chain recombines TRBV7-6 with TRBJ2-3; TCRdb calls TRBD2, which cannot be checked without DNA. Germline-derived CDR1 and CDR2 are SGHVS and FNYEAQ. The CDR3 has 20 residues. The CDR3 region is CASSLAPYKTSGGSTDTQYF.

The rearrangement joins TRBV7-8 to TRBJ2-7. This CDR3 is built from 14 residues. Germline CDR1 SGHVS, CDR2 FQNEAQ. The CDR3 sequence: CASSHGQETYEQYF.

This chain uses TRBV29-1 with TRBJ2-2. This CDR3 comprises 13 residues. The V gene's germline CDR1 is SQVTM and CDR2 ANQGSEA. The CDR3 loop reads CSVDEVGSGELFF.

The chain has TRBV12-5 and TRBJ1-6. The CDR3 is made up of 17 amino acids. Germline CDR1 reads LGHNT; CDR2 reads FRNRAP. This chain's CDR3 is CASGLLPSNSGNSPLHF.